The 21 T cell receptor delta chains below come from one sample, sequenced in a study of human gamma delta and Vdelta1 T cells. TCRdb repeated clone calling on the PCR reads with CATT. Of 5,500 to 7,500 delta-chain clones listed, roughly 40% were seen once; the top ten hold roughly 9%. These receptors have no known antigen. Sequencing was done on a sample of Vdelta1 gamma-delta T cells from blood grown in culture (DOT cells). These receptors originate from a human donor in good health.

The rearrangement uses TRDV1 and TRDJ1, with 7 bases matching TRDD3. The ends lost 0 bases at V and 1 base at J; junction bases unmatched: 26. The CDR3 runs to 23 residues. CDR1 is TSWWSYY, CDR2 QGS, per germline. The CDR3 spells CALGELKSANFESWGPCTDKLIF. The DNA of the CDR3 is TGTGCTCTTGGGGAACTAAAGTCAGCTAACTTCGAAAGCTGGGGGCCCTGCACCGATAAACTCATCTTT.

The chain employs TRDV1 and TRDJ1; weak D call: TRDD2 (6 bases). V lost 2 bases and J 7 bases, leaving 26 bases between the germline ends. The CDR3 spans 18 residues. CDR1 is TSWWSYY, CDR2 QGS, per germline. The CDR3 DNA reads as TGTGCTCTTGGGGAATCTCCTACGCGAGATGCCACACCGGGTAAACTCATCTTT. Its translation: CALGESPTRDATPGKLIF.

The J gene is TRDJ1, the V gene TRDV1; D gene unclear. Germline V gives CDR1 TSWWSYY, CDR2 QGS. There are 16 residues in the CDR3. V lost 1 base, J lost 3 bases, and 15 bases lay in between. The CDR3 DNA reads TGTGCTCTTGGGGAACGGAGGGCCCTTTTGTCCGATAAACTCATCTTT. The encoded protein is CALGERRALLSDKLIF.

This rearrangement joins TRDV1 to TRDJ1; TRDD3 matches at 10 bases. The CDR3 is made up of 19 amino acids. V lost 0 bases and J lost 9; bases outside the gene matches: 19. The germline CDR1 and CDR2 sequences are TSWWSYY and QGS. This chain's CDR3 is CALGELALRGIRISRELIF. The CDR3 DNA is TGTGCTCTTGGGGAACTGGCCCTACGGGGGATACGCATTTCCCGTGAACTCATCTTT.

In this sample, this clone turned up a few times. V is TRDV1 and J is TRDJ1, with D possibly being TRDD2 (6 bases). The CDR3 runs to 19 residues. Looked up from germline, CDR1 is TSWWSYY and CDR2 is QGS. V lost 0 bases to trimming and J lost 4 bases, with 24 bases between them. The DNA for the CDR3 is TGTGCTCTTGGGGAACTCCTCCTACTCGGCACGCGTATCTACGATAAACTCATCTTT. Translating gives CALGELLLLGTRIYDKLIF.

By proportion, this clone is large. V gene TRDV1 combines with J gene TRDJ1, with TRDD3 identical over 12 bases. V trimming: 4 bases; J trimming: 8 bases; junction bases outside the gene matches: 17. The CDR3 consists of 18 residues. CDR1 is TSWWSYY and CDR2 is QGS in the germline V gene. CDR3 in DNA: TGTGCTCTTGGGGCCCGCCAGGCTCCTACCCTGGGGGATACGAAACTCATCTTT. This codes for CALGARQAPTLGDTKLIF.

V is TRDV1 and J is TRDJ1; 8 bases map to TRDD3. Trimming cost V 4 bases and J 5 bases; bases outside gene matches: 9. Germline V gene lookup returns CDR1 TSWWSYY and CDR2 QGS. The CDR3 runs to 15 residues. The CDR3 nucleotides read TGTGCTCTTGGGGGCTACTCGCCTGGGGGAGATAAACTCATCTTT. As protein: CALGGYSPGGDKLIF.

The table lists this clone with a few counts. The sample contains more than one DNA sequence encoding this CDR3. V and J are TRDV1 and TRDJ1, with 13 bases aligning to TRDD3. CDR3 length equals 20 residues. V was pared by 1 base and J by 0 bases, with 11 bases of the junction left unmatched. Germline V gene data show CDR1 as TSWWSYY and CDR2 as QGS. The CDR3 reads CALGEPLGDTRGGYTDKLIF. CDR3 DNA: TGTGCTCTTGGGGAACCACTGGGGGATACGCGCGGCGGGTACACCGATAAACTCATCTTT.

The gene calls are TRDV1 and TRDJ1; possibly TRDD2 for D (5 bases). Trimming shortened V by 6 bases and J by 5 bases, and 31 bases separated the two germline ends. The length of the CDR3 is 19 residues. CDR1 and CDR2 from the germline V gene are TSWWSYY and QGS. The CDR3 nucleotides read TGTGCTCTTGGTTGGGCGGGCACCTTCAGAGGAGGCCCCACTGATAAACTCATCTTT. It is translated as CALGWAGTFRGGPTDKLIF.

The chain is built from TRDV1 and TRDJ1, with 9 bases that match TRDD3. The CDR3 is made up of 17 amino acids. V dropped 2 bases and J dropped 2; count of bases not matched to a gene: 9. Germline CDR1 and CDR2: TSWWSYY and QGS. In nucleotides, the CDR3 is TGTGCTCTTGGGGAATACTGGGGATACGTAAAAACCGATAAACTCATCTTT. Translation: CALGEYWGYVKTDKLIF.

This clone was counted a few times. The chain joins TRDV1 to TRDJ1, with a possible D match to TRDD2 (5 bases). Trimming took 1 base from V and 0 from J, leaving 15 bases between them. Germline V lookup: CDR1 TSWWSYY, CDR2 QGS. This CDR3 is 17 amino acids long. The CDR3 sequence: CALGERYLRQYTDKLIF. CDR3 nucleotides: TGTGCTCTTGGGGAACGGTACCTACGGCAGTACACCGATAAACTCATCTTT.

The chain is built from TRDV1 and TRDJ1; D gene unclear. The CDR3 covers 20 residues. Deletions cut 1 base from V and 0 bases from J, with 24 bases between. Looked up from germline, CDR1 is TSWWSYY and CDR2 is QGS. CDR3 bases: TGTGCTCTTGGGGAACCCAGAAAATTTCCCCTCCTTTTACACACCGATAAACTCATCTTT. Protein sequence: CALGEPRKFPLLLHTDKLIF.

Comment on this clone: Given a much more abundant clone one base away, this may be a read error. The chain is built from TRDV1 and TRDJ1; 8 positions match TRDD3. The V gene's germline CDR1 is TSWWSYY and CDR2 QGS. The CDR3 has 24 amino acids. After removal of 7 bases from V and 0 bases from J, the junction contained 34 bases not matched to a gene. The CDR3 DNA is TGTGCTCTTGTTGTCTGCGGCTCCAGCATTCCTCTCATGGGGATACCTTTCAACACCGATAAACTCATCTTT. Residues: CALVVCGSSIPLMGIPFNTDKLIF.

The chain has TRDV1 and TRDJ1; D is perhaps TRDD3 (6 bases). Trimming pared 0 bases from V and 0 bases from J, leaving 17 bases between. The germline CDR1 and CDR2 sequences are TSWWSYY and QGS. This CDR3 region has 18 residues. CDR3 sequence (DNA): TGTGCTCTTGGGGAACTCGGGGGTACTGGGACTTACACCGATAAACTCATCTTT. As protein: CALGELGGTGTYTDKLIF.

This rearrangement joins TRDV1 to TRDJ1; tentatively, D is TRDD2 (6 bases). The ends were cut back, 3 bases at V and 0 bases at J, with 23 bases in the middle. The V gene's germline CDR1 is TSWWSYY and CDR2 QGS. This CDR3 has 19 residues. For the CDR3, the DNA is TGTGCTCTTGGGGAGCCAACTTCCTCCTACTCCTATCACACCGATAAACTCATCTTT. Its protein is CALGEPTSSYSYHTDKLIF.

Concerning this clone itself: TCRdb lists the protein of a much larger clone for this DNA, which differs at residue 8, so this is likely a read error; the protein given here is translated from the DNA itself. The rearrangement uses TRDV1 and TRDJ1; 7 positions agree with TRDD3. V gave up 7 bases and J gave up 1 base; unmatched junction bases: 21. This CDR3 is 19 amino acids long. Germline-derived CDR1 and CDR2 are TSWWSYY and QGS. CDR3 protein: CALDQGSEGYLKSTDKLIF. The CDR3 DNA reads TGTGCTCTTGACCAAGGGTCCGAGGGATACCTAAAGAGCACCGATAAACTCATCTTT.

The J gene is TRDJ1, the V gene TRDV1; D gene ambiguous. Per the germline V gene, CDR1 is TSWWSYY and CDR2 is QGS. V was clipped by 0 bases and J by 0 bases, with 23 bases between them. The CDR3 covers 20 residues. CDR3 nucleotide sequence: TGTGCTCTTGGGGAACTTTGCACTCTCCCTCTCCCCCTGTACACCGATAAACTCATCTTT. Translating it yields CALGELCTLPLPLYTDKLIF.

The chain links TRDV1 to TRDJ1; D may be TRDD3 (6 bases). The CDR3 is made up of 18 amino acids. V was trimmed by 2 bases and J by 0 bases, leaving 19 bases between them. The germline gives CDR1 TSWWSYY, CDR2 QGS. This CDR3 reads CALGEWRYWLGYTDKLIF. CDR3 nucleotides: TGTGCTCTTGGGGAATGGAGGTACTGGCTGGGGTACACCGATAAACTCATCTTT.

The V gene is TRDV1, the J gene TRDJ3; D possibly corresponds to TRDD3 (6 bases). This CDR3 has 21 amino acids. Germline V gives CDR1 TSWWSYY, CDR2 QGS. V lost 3 bases and J 2 bases, leaving 23 bases between the germline ends. CDR3 sequence reads: CALGDNSPLLGYPWDTRQMFF. DNA for the CDR3: TGTGCTCTTGGGGATAATTCCCCATTACTGGGTTACCCCTGGGACACCCGACAGATGTTTTTC.

As for this clone: A far larger clone is a single base away, which makes a read error likely. This chain connects TRDV1 to TRDJ1, with TRDD3 matching 8 bases. This CDR3 contains 20 residues. Losses at the gene ends were 3 bases for V and 0 bases for J; bases not matched to a gene: 18. Germline V gene sequence: CDR1 TSWWSYY, CDR2 QGS. Written as DNA, the CDR3 is TGTGCTCTTGGGGACCCCATCCTAAACGTACTGGGGGGGTACACCGATAAACTCATCTTT. Translating it yields CALGDPILNVLGGYTDKLIF.

The J gene is TRDJ1, the V gene TRDV1; 8 bases fit TRDD3. The CDR3 contains 20 residues. Germline loops: CDR1 TSWWSYY, CDR2 QGS. The V segment lost 1 base and the J segment 0 bases; nucleotides outside the gene matches: 16. The CDR3 is CALGERPKVVLGGYTDKLIF. The CDR3 nucleotides read TGTGCTCTTGGGGAACGTCCCAAGGTCGTACTGGGGGGGTACACCGATAAACTCATCTTT.